This T cell receptor (beta chain) was recorded in a study of blood T cell repertoires in COVID-19. The V gene's germline CDR1 is MNHEY and CDR2 SVGAGI. With 6 bases removed from V and 4 bases from J, the gap between germline ends came to 13 bases. This CDR3 is built from 13 residues. In the original analysis: By means of reference gene primer amplification, nucleated cell counts were estimated. TCRdb's copy holds only in-frame clones and misses some; the assay was immunoSEQ multiplex PCR. V and J calls plus clone size are reproduced from that table; the DNA served to infer D and trimming. The table lists approximately 37,000 clones, about 87% of them singletons.

V usage is TRBV6-5 and J usage is TRBJ2-7; D perhaps matches TRBD1 (7 bases). The receptor's source is a human donor in a cohort sampled during active COVID-19. Sequenced sample: peripheral blood. Here the CDR3 reads CASREGAAYEQYF. The CDR3 DNA reads TGTGCCAGCAGGGAGGGGGCTGCTTACGAGCAGTACTTC.